This passage covers 5 T cell receptor beta chains from one sample sequenced in a study of blood T cell repertoires in COVID-19. Sequenced by immunoSEQ multiplex PCR; TCRdb stores in-frame clones only, minus some. This table holds about 220,000 clones, 84% found once. Input material: peripheral blood. These receptors came from a man aged 40-55 years who had recovered from COVID-19.

The chain uses TRBV30 and TRBJ2-1, with TRBD1 matching 7 bases. The CDR3 is made up of 16 amino acids. The germline V gene has CDR1 GTSNPN and CDR2 SVGIG (reference sequence). J gave up 2 bases and V 2 bases, and 9 bases lay outside the gene matches. The CDR3 region is CAWSPLTGITYNEQFF. The DNA for the CDR3 is TGTGCCTGGAGTCCCCTGACAGGGATCACCTACAATGAGCAGTTCTTC.

The rearrangement uses TRBV6-5 and TRBJ1-2; D perhaps matches TRBD1 (5 bases). Germline lookup yields CDR1 MNHEY and CDR2 SVGAGI. V lost 5 bases to trimming and J lost 4 bases, with 11 bases between them. The CDR3 has 13 amino acids. The CDR3 sequence is CASSPDRGYGYTF. CDR3 DNA sequence: TGTGCCAGCAGTCCCGACAGAGGCTATGGCTACACCTTC.

A single count supports this clone. This sequence joins TRBV29-1 and TRBJ1-2, with D unclear. Germline loops: CDR1 SQVTM, CDR2 ANQGSEA. The germline V and J ends were trimmed by 5 bases and 3 bases, with 10 bases remaining between them. The CDR3 extends over 12 amino acids. CDR3 in DNA: TGCAGCGTTCAACGAGAGGACTATGGCTACACCTTC. Translation: CSVQREDYGYTF. Together with reference TRBV29-1 and TRBJ1-2, the CDR3 gives the full variable domain: SAVISQKPSRDICQRGTSLTIQCQVDSQVTMMFWYRQQPGQSLTLIATANQGSEATYESGFVIDKFPISRPNLTFSTLTVSNMSPEDSSIYLCSVQREDYGYTFGSGTRLTVV.

This clone was seen a single time. The chain employs TRBV2 and TRBJ1-1; no definite D call. Looked up from germline, CDR1 is SNHLY and CDR2 is FYNNEI. The CDR3 has 13 amino acids. With 7 bases removed from V and 13 bases from J, the gap between germline ends came to 22 bases. This chain's CDR3 is CASTEEPHTIVFF. The CDR3 DNA sequence: TGTGCCAGCACCGAGGAACCCCATACCATCGTTTTCTTT. The full variable domain, with the rest looked up from reference TRBV2 and TRBJ1-1, is EPEVTQTPSHQVTQMGQEVILRCVPISNHLYFYWYRQILGQKVEFLVSFYNNEISEKSEIFDDQFSVERPDGSNFTLKIRSTKLEDSAMYFCASTEEPHTIVFFGQGTRLTVV.

The chain employs TRBV5-4 and TRBJ1-2, with D uncertain. The V end was cut by 4 bases, the J end by 4 bases, with 14 bases between. This CDR3 is built from 14 residues. Per germline, CDR1 SGHNT and CDR2 YYREEE (reference sequence). The DNA of the CDR3 is TGTGCCAGCAGCACGGACGGGAGAGGCTATGGCTACACCTTC. It specifies CASSTDGRGYGYTF.